The 31 T cell receptor beta chains below all came from one sample that was sequenced in a study of T cells in Graves' hyperthyroidism and ophthalmopathy (dated by TCRdb to between 2017 and 2020). Receptor amplification or capture employed multiplex PCR. TCRdb names Illumina HiSeq 2000 as the instrument used. TCR beta CDR3 regions were amplified from RNA transcripts. For the first round of RT-PCR on the TCR CDR3, the HTBI primer set was used together with the Qiagen OneStep RT-PCR kit. TCRdb passed the public sequencing reads through fastp at Q25 and MiXCR, retaining productive beta sequences. Identical CDR3 proteins give one entry, which carries the most common genes and DNA. The sample table contains about 320,000 distinct CDR3 sequences; only one count was recorded for 15% to 20% of them. Of the sample, approximately 31% falls within the top ten clones. The sample was blood. The source of these receptors is a man aged 25 to 40 with Graves' hyperthyroidism.

This clonotype was observed at least ten times. The chain is built from TRBV24-1 and TRBJ2-7; the D gene is possibly TRBD1 (6 bases). The germline V and J ends were trimmed by 4 bases and 5 bases, with 11 bases remaining between them. CDR3 length: 13 amino acids. The germline V gene encodes CDR1 KGHDR and CDR2 SFDVKD. The CDR3: CATSDRRGNEQYF. CDR3 in DNA: TGTGCCACCAGTGACCGCAGGGGCAACGAGCAGTACTTC.

The V and J genes are TRBV15 and TRBJ1-2; possible D gene TRBD1, 5 bases. Trimming took off 0 bases at V and 2 bases at J, with 16 bases between the two ends. This CDR3 spans 17 amino acids. CDR1 and CDR2 (germline): LNHNV, YYDKDF (reference sequence). The CDR3 coding sequence is TGTGCCACCAGCAGAGATTATCGACAGACGAGGAACTATGGCTACACCTTC. Its translation: CATSRDYRQTRNYGYTF. Drawing the rest from reference TRBV15 and TRBJ1-2, the complete variable domain is DAMVIQNPRYQVTQFGKPVTLSCSQTLNHNVMYWYQQKSSQAPKLLFHYYDKDFNNEADTPDNFQSRRPNTSFCFLDIRSPGLGDTAMYLCATSRDYRQTRNYGYTFGSGTRLTVV.

In this sample, this clonotype turned up a few times. This sequence joins TRBV20-1 and TRBJ2-7; D may be TRBD2 (6 bases). The CDR3 has 13 amino acids. Trimming pared 5 bases from V and 4 bases from J, leaving 15 bases between. The germline V gene has CDR1 DFQATT and CDR2 SNEGSKA (reference sequence). The CDR3 here is CSALPLGRYEQYF. CDR3 coding DNA: TGCAGTGCTCTACCGCTAGGGAGGTACGAGCAGTACTTC.

The sample holds many counts of this clonotype. The rearrangement joins TRBV28 to TRBJ1-5; 7 nucleotides agree with TRBD1. Looked up from germline, CDR1 is MDHEN and CDR2 is SYDVKM. This CDR3 is 15 amino acids long. Trimming at V came to 7 bases and at J to 4 bases, leaving 10 bases not matched to a gene. CDR3 bases: TGTGCCAGCAAATTCCACAGGGGAGGTAATCAGCCCCAGCATTTT. As protein: CASKFHRGGNQPQHF.

This clonotype has at least ten counts. This chain links TRBV3-1 with TRBJ1-5, with a weak D call TRBD1 (5 bases). Per germline, CDR1 LGHDT and CDR2 YNNKEL (reference sequence). The CDR3 is 15 residues long. V gave up 3 bases and J gave up 2 bases, with 11 bases separating them. CDR3 region: CASSHSGDGNQPQHF. The CDR3 DNA follows: TGTGCCAGCAGCCATTCCGGGGACGGCAATCAGCCCCAGCATTTT.

The rearrangement links TRBV20-1 to TRBJ2-3; D is perhaps TRBD1 (5 bases). This CDR3 spans 12 amino acids. Germline CDR1 DFQATT, CDR2 SNEGSKA (reference sequence). Trimming took 3 bases from V and 3 from J, leaving 7 bases between them. The CDR3 loop reads CSASPGTDTQYF. The CDR3, as DNA: TGCAGTGCTAGCCCAGGGACAGATACGCAGTATTTT.

This clonotype was seen more than once but under ten times. The chain couples TRBV24-1 to TRBJ2-5; the D is unclear. Germline V gives CDR1 KGHDR, CDR2 SFDVKD. The length of the CDR3 is 14 residues. Trimming shortened V by 0 bases and J by 2 bases, and 6 bases separated the two germline ends. The CDR3 protein is CATSDLDTQETQYF. CDR3 in DNA: TGTGCCACCAGTGATTTGGACACACAAGAGACCCAGTACTTC.

The V and J genes are TRBV5-6 and TRBJ2-7, with D perhaps TRBD1 (6 bases). This CDR3 contains 14 residues. The V end lost 5 bases, the J end lost 3 bases, and 15 bases lay between the germline ends. Germline V lookup: CDR1 SGHDT, CDR2 YYEEEE. This CDR3 is CASSPDRRDYEQYF. The CDR3 DNA is TGTGCCAGCAGTCCTGACAGGCGTGACTACGAGCAGTACTTC.

This clonotype was detected only a few times. This chain links TRBV28 with TRBJ1-2; unclear D gene. The CDR3 is 13 amino acids. CDR1 is MDHEN, CDR2 SYDVKM, per germline. V lost 9 bases and J lost 1, with 12 bases in between. CDR3 loop: CASSPQLNYGYTF. CDR3 DNA sequence: TGTGCCAGTTCCCCGCAACTTAACTATGGCTACACCTTC.

A note on this clonotype: It may be a read error: a sequence one base away is much more abundant. The J gene is TRBJ2-1, the V gene TRBV3-1; 12 bases match TRBD2. The CDR3 covers 17 residues. Germline V gene lookup returns CDR1 LGHDT and CDR2 YNNKEL (reference sequence). The CDR3, as DNA: TGTGCCGGCAGCCCTGGCCCTAGCGGGAGGGCGGACAATGAGCAGTTCTTC. Translating gives CAGSPGPSGRADNEQFF.

This clonotype was observed at least ten times. V gene TRBV11-2 combines with J gene TRBJ2-3, with TRBD2 as a possible D gene (5 bases). This CDR3 region has 12 residues. The V end was cut by 6 bases, the J end by 5 bases, with 9 bases between. The germline V gene has CDR1 SGHAT and CDR2 FQNNGV. This chain's CDR3 is CASRSRGDTQYF. The CDR3 DNA follows: TGTGCCAGCAGGTCACGGGGAGATACGCAGTATTTT. The full variable domain, rest sourced from reference TRBV11-2 and TRBJ2-3, is EAGVAQSPRYKIIEKRQSVAFWCNPISGHATLYWYQQILGQGPKLLIQFQNNGVVDDSQLPKDRFSAERLKGVDSTLKIQPAKLEDSAVYLCASRSRGDTQYFGPGTRLTVL.

This clonotype was detected ten times or more. This rearrangement joins TRBV7-9 to TRBJ1-1; 7 bases are shared with TRBD1. This CDR3 is built from 14 residues. After removal of 5 bases from V and 2 bases from J, the junction contained 5 bases not matched to a gene. Germline V gene lookup returns CDR1 SEHNR and CDR2 FQNEAQ (reference sequence). The CDR3 DNA sequence: TGTGCCAGCAGCGTAAACAGGGGAAACACTGAAGCTTTCTTT. Translated, it gives CASSVNRGNTEAFF.

The sample holds many counts of this clonotype. DNA of the CDR3: TGTGCCAGCAGTCAATATTTCAATGAGCAGTTCTTC. It codes for CASSQYFNEQFF. J is TRBJ2-1 and V is TRBV12-3 or TRBV12-4; D unresolved. This CDR3 spans 12 amino acids. The V end lost 5 bases, the J end lost 6 bases, and 8 bases lay between the germline ends.

In the case of this clonotype: An end of the junction does not agree with germline; a read error may underlie this. In nucleotides, the CDR3 is TGTGCCTGGAGTGCACAAGGACACGTCGGCTACAGCTTC. It is translated as CAWSAQGHVGYSF. The rearrangement uses TRBV30 and TRBJ1-2, with D perhaps matching TRBD1 (5 bases). The CDR3 sequence is 13 residues long. The germline gives CDR1 GTSNPN, CDR2 SVGIG (reference sequence).

This clonotype was seen many times. V is TRBV29-1 and J is TRBJ1-1; D perhaps matches TRBD1 (6 bases). The CDR3 contains 14 residues. Trimming removed 6 bases from V and 0 bases from J, with 14 bases in between. CDR1 and CDR2 (germline): SQVTM, ANQGSEA. The CDR3 DNA is TGCAGCGTGCTCAGGGGCGAAATGAACACTGAAGCTTTCTTT. Protein product: CSVLRGEMNTEAFF.

This clonotype was seen repeatedly, ten times or more. V gene TRBV28 combines with J gene TRBJ2-5, with D maybe TRBD1 (7 bases). Trimming removed 5 bases from V and 5 bases from J, with 15 bases in between. The germline V gene has CDR1 MDHEN and CDR2 SYDVKM. This CDR3 has 14 amino acids. CDR3 sequence: CASSKTRGVETQYF. CDR3 bases: TGTGCCAGCAGTAAAACCAGGGGGGTTGAGACCCAGTACTTC.

This clonotype was picked up a small number of times. V is TRBV11-2 and J is TRBJ2-1, with TRBD1 matching over 10 bases. Losses at the gene ends were 5 bases for V and 7 bases for J; bases not matched to a gene: 11. Germline loops: CDR1 SGHAT, CDR2 FQNNGV. This CDR3 spans 16 amino acids. This CDR3 is CASSIDRGRRANEQFF. The CDR3 DNA is TGTGCCAGCAGCATCGACAGGGGGCGCAGGGCGAATGAGCAGTTCTTC. Variable domain in full (rest from reference TRBV11-2 and TRBJ2-1): EAGVAQSPRYKIIEKRQSVAFWCNPISGHATLYWYQQILGQGPKLLIQFQNNGVVDDSQLPKDRFSAERLKGVDSTLKIQPAKLEDSAVYLCASSIDRGRRANEQFFGPGTRLTVL.

In its sample, this clonotype was seen many times. J is TRBJ2-5 and V is TRBV2; possibly TRBD2 for D (5 bases). The CDR3 sequence is 14 residues long. Germline V gives CDR1 SNHLY, CDR2 FYNNEI. V lost 7 bases and J lost 7, with 19 bases in between. The DNA of the CDR3 is TGTGCCAGCAACTACCTAGCCTCCCGGGGGACCCAGTACTTC. Amino acids: CASNYLASRGTQYF. Combining the CDR3 with reference TRBV2 and TRBJ2-5 gives the whole variable domain EPEVTQTPSHQVTQMGQEVILRCVPISNHLYFYWYRQILGQKVEFLVSFYNNEISEKSEIFDDQFSVERPDGSNFTLKIRSTKLEDSAMYFCASNYLASRGTQYFGPGTRLLVL.

This clonotype was picked up many times. The chain recombines TRBV2 with TRBJ2-7; 11 bases align to TRBD2. The CDR3 spans 13 residues. In germline, CDR1 is SNHLY, CDR2 FYNNEI. The V segment lost 6 bases and the J segment 5 bases; nucleotides outside the gene matches: 3. CDR3 loop: CASRMTSGNEQYF. CDR3 bases: TGTGCCAGCAGGATGACTAGCGGGAACGAGCAGTACTTC.

The gene calls are TRBV9 and TRBJ2-5, with D possibly being TRBD2 (5 bases). The V end lost 4 bases, the J end lost 2 bases, and 12 bases lay between the germline ends. The CDR3 consists of 14 residues. CDR1 and CDR2 from the germline V gene are SGDLS and YYNGEE. The CDR3 DNA reads as TGTGCCAGCAGCACCAGCGGTATTCAAGAGACCCAGTACTTC. It translates to CASSTSGIQETQYF.

Only a few counts were recorded for this clonotype. The V gene is TRBV5-1, the J gene TRBJ2-2; D remains unclear. Germline-derived CDR1 and CDR2 are SGHRS and YFSETQ. This CDR3 comprises 15 residues. With 0 bases removed from V and 2 bases from J, the gap between germline ends came to 8 bases. CDR3 amino acids: CASSLELVNTGELFF. For the CDR3, the DNA is TGCGCCAGCAGCTTGGAACTGGTCAACACCGGGGAGCTGTTTTTT.

There are a few counts of this clonotype. V is TRBV2 and J is TRBJ1-3; the D gene is possibly TRBD1 (6 bases). Germline V gene lookup returns CDR1 SNHLY and CDR2 FYNNEI. Trimming took 4 bases from V and 0 from J, leaving 10 bases between them. The CDR3 contains 15 residues. The CDR3 DNA is TGTGCCAGCAGTGGGCAAGGGGGCTCTGGAAACACCATATATTTT. It encodes CASSGQGGSGNTIYF.

J is TRBJ1-1 and V is TRBV25-1, with D uncertain. The CDR3 sequence is 12 residues long. V gave up 3 bases and J gave up 8 bases, with 10 bases separating them. CDR1 is MGHDK and CDR2 is SYGVNS in the germline V gene. CDR3 nucleotide sequence: TGTGCCAGCAGTGATAAACAGCGCGAAGCTTTCTTT. Its protein is CASSDKQREAFF. The entire variable domain, with the rest obtained from reference TRBV25-1 and TRBJ1-1, is as follows: EADIYQTPRYLVIGTGKKITLECSQTMGHDKMYWYQQDPGMELHLIHYSYGVNSTEKGDLSSESTVSRIRTEHFPLTLESARPSHTSQYLCASSDKQREAFFGQGTRLTVV.

This clonotype was detected ten times or more. This chain connects TRBV6-4 to TRBJ2-2; D is possibly TRBD1 or TRBD2 (5 bases each). The CDR3 sequence is 15 residues long. V was pared by 3 bases and J by 3 bases, with 11 bases between. CDR1 is MRHNA and CDR2 is SNTAGT in the germline V gene. CDR3 bases: TGTGCCAGCAGTGAAAAAAGAGGGGACACCGGGGAGCTGTTTTTT. Translated: CASSEKRGDTGELFF.

This clonotype has only a few counts. The genes are TRBV14 and TRBJ2-1; no clear D. Trimming left V 0 bases short and J 3 bases short, with 12 bases between. CDR1 is SGHDN and CDR2 is FVKESK in the germline V gene. CDR3 length equals 16 residues. The CDR3 nucleotides read TGTGCCAGCAGCCAAGAAGAGAATTGGGTCTACAATGAGCAGTTCTTC. Its protein is CASSQEENWVYNEQFF.

Only a few counts were recorded for this clonotype. This chain joins TRBV20-1 and TRBJ1-5, with TRBD1 matching 8 bases. V gave up 4 bases and J gave up 6 bases; unmatched junction bases: 8. CDR1 is DFQATT, CDR2 SNEGSKA, per germline (reference sequence). The CDR3 is 14 residues long. The CDR3 coding sequence is TGCAGTGCTAACGGACAGGGCCACGCTCAGCCCCAGCATTTT. It translates to CSANGQGHAQPQHF.

The table lists this clonotype with many counts. V and J are TRBV11-2 and TRBJ2-5; D may be TRBD1 (6 bases). The CDR3 length is 17 residues. CDR1 is SGHAT and CDR2 is FQNNGV in the germline V gene. The V end lost 1 base, the J end lost 11 bases, and 26 bases lay between the germline ends. The CDR3 DNA follows: TGTGCCAGCAGCTTAGTCCGTTTTGATGTTTCGCGAGGGGGACAGTACTTC. This codes for CASSLVRFDVSRGGQYF.

The rearrangement uses TRBV24-1 and TRBJ2-3; D is unclear. Germline V gene sequence: CDR1 KGHDR, CDR2 SFDVKD. Trimming took 7 bases from V and 5 from J, leaving 9 bases between them. The CDR3 consists of 12 residues. CDR3 residues: CATSGLGDTQYF. CDR3 DNA sequence: TGTGCCACCAGCGGGCTGGGAGATACGCAGTATTTT.

V usage is TRBV7-2 and J usage is TRBJ2-1; the D gene could be TRBD1 or TRBD2 (5 bases each). Looked up from germline, CDR1 is SGHTA and CDR2 is FQGNSA. CDR3 length: 16 residues. V was pared by 3 bases and J by 5 bases, with 17 bases between. Written as DNA, the CDR3 is TGTGCCAGCAGCTTGCAGAGGGGACCCATGAACAATGAGCAGTTCTTC. Its translation is CASSLQRGPMNNEQFF.

This clonotype was observed a few times. The chain links TRBV5-5 to TRBJ2-1, with no clear D. The V and J ends lost 4 bases and 7 bases respectively, with 15 bases between them. The CDR3 covers 14 residues. Looked up from germline, CDR1 is SGHKS and CDR2 is YYEKEE (reference sequence). DNA of the CDR3: TGTGCCAGCAGCCCCGACATTTTGAGGAATGAGCAGTTCTTC. It codes for CASSPDILRNEQFF.

This chain joins TRBV5-1 and TRBJ2-1; D might be TRBD2 (5 bases). Trimming shortened V by 1 base and J by 8 bases, and 19 bases separated the two germline ends. CDR3 length equals 16 residues. CDR1 is SGHRS, CDR2 YFSETQ, per germline. The CDR3 sequence is CASSLPIGKGSYEQFF. DNA of the CDR3: TGCGCCAGCAGCTTGCCGATCGGGAAAGGGTCTTATGAGCAGTTCTTC.